This is a list of T cell receptor beta chains from one sample in a study of beta chain features in type 1 diabetes. TCRdb's table, derived via immunoSEQ multiplex PCR, lists solely in-frame clones and lacks some. The table shows hundreds of thousands of clones, with around 8% occurring only once. Sequencing was done on a sample of central memory CD4+ T cells from blood. All receptors come from a woman younger than 35 in good health. CDR3s include the opening cysteine and the closing phenylalanine or tryptophan. Each record gives: D gene, clone size, V gene, J gene, CDR3 protein, CDR3 DNA. D genes are given only for firm matches. Only part of the rows carry a size: once, few, many, or a class if the clone is expanded.

D gene: TRBD1
clone size: NA
V gene: TRBV9
J gene: TRBJ2-1
CDR3 protein: CASSSGQGDSYNEQFF
CDR3 DNA: TGTGCCAGCAGCTCGGGACAGGGGGACTCCTACAATGAGCAGTTCTTC

D gene: NA
clone size: few
V gene: TRBV10-3
J gene: TRBJ1-2
CDR3 protein: CAISDQGYGYTF
CDR3 DNA: TGTGCCATCAGTGATCAGGGCTATGGCTACACCTTC

D gene: NA
clone size: many
V gene: TRBV7-9
J gene: TRBJ2-1
CDR3 protein: CASGARSYNEQFF
CDR3 DNA: TGTGCCAGCGGGGCTAGATCATACAATGAGCAGTTCTTC

D gene: TRBD2
clone size: NA
V gene: TRBV2
J gene: TRBJ2-5
CDR3 protein: CASNGLVRRETQYF
CDR3 DNA: TGTGCCAGCAACGGACTAGTGCGGAGGGAGACCCAGTACTTC

D gene: NA
clone size: NA
V gene: TRBV7-9
J gene: TRBJ2-1
CDR3 protein: CASSQLAPLEQFF
CDR3 DNA: TGTGCCAGCAGTCAACTAGCTCCCCTTGAGCAGTTCTTC

D gene: TRBD1
clone size: NA
V gene: TRBV4-2
J gene: TRBJ2-7
CDR3 protein: CASSQGSGQTYEQYF
CDR3 DNA: TGTGCCAGCAGCCAAGGATCGGGACAGACTTACGAGCAGTACTTC

D gene: NA
clone size: NA
V gene: TRBV5-1
J gene: TRBJ1-1
CDR3 protein: CASSLLPGRTNTEAFF
CDR3 DNA: TGCGCCAGCAGCTTGTTGCCAGGGAGAACGAACACTGAAGCTTTCTTT

D gene: TRBD2
clone size: NA
V gene: TRBV10-1
J gene: TRBJ2-7
CDR3 protein: CASSESTRSGSYEQYF
CDR3 DNA: TGCGCCAGCAGTGAGTCGACTCGGAGCGGGAGCTACGAGCAGTACTTC

D gene: NA
clone size: few
V gene: TRBV18
J gene: TRBJ2-1
CDR3 protein: CASSPLAPNLNEQFF
CDR3 DNA: TGTGCCAGCTCACCATTAGCCCCAAACCTCAATGAGCAGTTCTTC

D gene: NA
clone size: NA
V gene: TRBV7-8
J gene: TRBJ2-7
CDR3 protein: CASGGDVGEQYF
CDR3 DNA: TGTGCCAGCGGGGGTGATGTGGGCGAGCAGTACTTC

D gene: NA
clone size: few
V gene: TRBV6-5
J gene: TRBJ2-1
CDR3 protein: CASSYSKGVNEQFF
CDR3 DNA: TGTGCCAGCAGTTACTCTAAAGGGGTCAATGAGCAGTTCTTC

D gene: NA
clone size: few
V gene: TRBV5-1
J gene: TRBJ1-2
CDR3 protein: CASRPTGANYGYTF
CDR3 DNA: TGCGCCAGCAGGCCCACTGGGGCAAACTATGGCTACACCTTC

D gene: NA
clone size: NA
V gene: TRBV6-6
J gene: TRBJ2-7
CDR3 protein: CASSYSTATGHEQYF
CDR3 DNA: TGTGCCAGCAGTTACTCGACCGCGACGGGCCACGAGCAGTACTTC

D gene: NA
clone size: NA
V gene: TRBV5-4
J gene: TRBJ1-2
CDR3 protein: CASSQVGQAGGYTF
CDR3 DNA: TGCGCCAGCAGCCAAGTCGGTCAGGCAGGTGGCTACACCTTC

D gene: TRBD1
clone size: few
V gene: TRBV7-9
J gene: TRBJ1-2
CDR3 protein: CASGDRGLGDYGYTF
CDR3 DNA: TGTGCCAGCGGGGACAGGGGTTTAGGAGACTATGGCTACACCTTC

D gene: TRBD1
clone size: few
V gene: TRBV7-6
J gene: TRBJ2-1
CDR3 protein: CASSPRTGPNREQFF
CDR3 DNA: TGTGCCAGCAGCCCGCGGACAGGGCCTAACAGGGAGCAGTTCTTC

D gene: NA
clone size: NA
V gene: TRBV27
J gene: TRBJ1-3
CDR3 protein: CASSQQSGGNTIYF
CDR3 DNA: TGTGCCAGCAGTCAACAGTCCGGAGGTAACACCATATATTTT

D gene: NA
clone size: few
V gene: TRBV5-8
J gene: TRBJ1-2
CDR3 protein: CASSLVLQGQHGYTF
CDR3 DNA: TGTGCCAGCAGCTTGGTTCTACAGGGACAACATGGCTACACCTTC

D gene: TRBD2
clone size: NA
V gene: TRBV5-1
J gene: TRBJ2-1
CDR3 protein: CASSLTGGNEQFF
CDR3 DNA: TGCGCCAGCAGCTTGACGGGAGGGAATGAGCAGTTCTTC

D gene: NA
clone size: few
V gene: TRBV5-1
J gene: TRBJ2-7
CDR3 protein: CASSLAGSSSYEQYF
CDR3 DNA: TGCGCCAGCAGCTTGGCGGGCTCCAGCTCCTACGAGCAGTACTTC

D gene: NA
clone size: few
V gene: TRBV9
J gene: TRBJ2-2
CDR3 protein: CASSVTVGATGELFF
CDR3 DNA: TGTGCCAGCAGCGTGACGGTAGGGGCCACCGGGGAGCTGTTTTTT

D gene: TRBD1
clone size: few
V gene: TRBV29-1
J gene: TRBJ2-2
CDR3 protein: CSVDTGANTGELFF
CDR3 DNA: TGCAGCGTTGACACAGGGGCTAACACCGGGGAGCTGTTTTTT

D gene: NA
clone size: NA
V gene: TRBV7-2
J gene: TRBJ2-6
CDR3 protein: CASSLAARSGANVLTF
CDR3 DNA: TGTGCCAGCAGCTTAGCTGCACGCTCTGGGGCCAACGTCCTGACTTTC

D gene: TRBD1
clone size: NA
V gene: TRBV6-5
J gene: TRBJ2-7
CDR3 protein: CASRGTGYEQYF
CDR3 DNA: TGTGCCAGCAGAGGGACAGGGTACGAGCAGTACTTC

D gene: TRBD1
clone size: many
V gene: TRBV19
J gene: TRBJ1-5
CDR3 protein: CASSIGRTGMKQPQHF
CDR3 DNA: TGTGCCAGTAGTATTGGCAGGACAGGGATGAAACAGCCCCAGCATTTT

D gene: NA
clone size: many
V gene: TRBV28
J gene: TRBJ2-3
CDR3 protein: CASRGTGTDTQYF
CDR3 DNA: TGTGCCAGCAGGGGCACAGGCACAGATACGCAGTATTTT

D gene: TRBD1
clone size: many
V gene: TRBV11-1
J gene: TRBJ2-4
CDR3 protein: CASSLGVGAPGQPKNIQYF
CDR3 DNA: TGTGCCAGCAGCTTAGGGGTCGGTGCGCCGGGACAGCCCAAAAACATTCAGTACTTC

D gene: TRBD2
clone size: NA
V gene: TRBV18
J gene: TRBJ2-5
CDR3 protein: CASSPFIGLAEETQYF
CDR3 DNA: TGTGCCAGCTCACCATTTATAGGGCTAGCGGAGGAGACCCAGTACTTC

D gene: NA
clone size: few
V gene: TRBV4-3
J gene: TRBJ1-1
CDR3 protein: CASSQDQVGYGTEAFF
CDR3 DNA: TGCGCCAGCAGCCAAGATCAGGTGGGGTACGGCACTGAAGCTTTCTTT

D gene: TRBD2
clone size: NA
V gene: TRBV28
J gene: TRBJ2-7
CDR3 protein: CASRFSGRAAEQYF
CDR3 DNA: TGTGCCAGCAGATTTAGCGGGAGGGCCGCAGAGCAGTACTTC

D gene: TRBD1
clone size: once
V gene: TRBV2
J gene: TRBJ1-5
CDR3 protein: CASSQDRGREQPQHF
CDR3 DNA: TGTGCCAGCAGCCAGGACAGGGGTAGGGAGCAGCCCCAGCATTTT

D gene: NA
clone size: many
V gene: TRBV18
J gene: TRBJ2-6
CDR3 protein: CASSQQLPKTGANVLTF
CDR3 DNA: TGTGCCAGCTCACAACAGTTGCCCAAAACTGGGGCCAACGTCCTGACTTTC

D gene: TRBD1
clone size: NA
V gene: TRBV12-5
J gene: TRBJ1-2
CDR3 protein: CASGSTDRGGGYTF
CDR3 DNA: TGTGCTAGTGGTTCGACAGACAGGGGAGGTGGCTACACCTTC

D gene: NA
clone size: NA
V gene: TRBV28
J gene: TRBJ2-4
CDR3 protein: CASRKQGAGAKNIQYF
CDR3 DNA: TGTGCCAGCAGGAAACAGGGAGCTGGGGCCAAAAACATTCAGTACTTC

D gene: TRBD2
clone size: NA
V gene: TRBV6-1
J gene: TRBJ2-1
CDR3 protein: CASSLTGRQYNEQFF
CDR3 DNA: TGTGCCAGCAGCCTTACCGGGAGGCAGTACAATGAGCAGTTCTTC

D gene: NA
clone size: NA
V gene: TRBV7-8
J gene: TRBJ1-2
CDR3 protein: CASSLVTGLDGYTF
CDR3 DNA: TGTGCCAGCAGCTTAGTTACAGGGCTCGATGGCTACACCTTC

D gene: NA
clone size: few
V gene: TRBV29-1
J gene: TRBJ1-3
CDR3 protein: CSVFVPGKDTIYF
CDR3 DNA: TGCAGCGTTTTCGTCCCGGGAAAGGACACCATATATTTT

D gene: NA
clone size: few
V gene: TRBV7-6
J gene: TRBJ2-1
CDR3 protein: CASSLVQGREQFF
CDR3 DNA: TGTGCCAGCAGCTTAGTTCAGGGACGGGAGCAGTTCTTC

D gene: NA
clone size: many
V gene: TRBV28
J gene: TRBJ2-2
CDR3 protein: CASSRGAGSFAGELFF
CDR3 DNA: TGTGCCAGCAGTCGGGGCGCTGGTTCCTTTGCCGGGGAGCTGTTTTTT

D gene: TRBD1
clone size: many
V gene: TRBV14
J gene: TRBJ1-2
CDR3 protein: CASSQAATGTYGYTF
CDR3 DNA: TGTGCCAGCAGCCAAGCAGCGACAGGGACTTATGGCTACACCTTC

D gene: NA
clone size: NA
V gene: TRBV11-2
J gene: TRBJ2-5
CDR3 protein: CASSFGGTRRRETQYF
CDR3 DNA: TGTGCCAGCAGCTTTGGGGGTACTCGCCGTAGAGAGACCCAGTACTTC

D gene: TRBD1
clone size: many
V gene: TRBV7-9
J gene: TRBJ1-5
CDR3 protein: CASSRTGSNQPQHF
CDR3 DNA: TGTGCCAGCAGCCGGACAGGGAGCAATCAGCCCCAGCATTTT

D gene: TRBD2
clone size: NA
V gene: TRBV4-2
J gene: TRBJ2-1
CDR3 protein: CASSQPSSGTYNEQFF
CDR3 DNA: TGTGCCAGCAGCCAACCATCTAGCGGAACCTACAATGAGCAGTTCTTC

D gene: NA
clone size: few
V gene: TRBV7-2
J gene: TRBJ2-7
CDR3 protein: CASSQKQGTVSYEQYF
CDR3 DNA: TGTGCCAGCAGCCAGAAACAGGGTACGGTCTCCTACGAGCAGTACTTC

D gene: NA
clone size: NA
V gene: TRBV6-5
J gene: TRBJ2-6
CDR3 protein: CASSSGQPGANVLTF
CDR3 DNA: TGTGCCAGCAGTTCTGGACAGCCTGGGGCCAACGTCCTGACTTTC

D gene: TRBD1
clone size: NA
V gene: TRBV7-9
J gene: TRBJ2-5
CDR3 protein: CASSLLGQSQETQYF
CDR3 DNA: TGTGCCAGCAGCTTATTGGGACAGAGTCAAGAGACCCAGTACTTC

D gene: NA
clone size: NA
V gene: TRBV7-9
J gene: TRBJ1-1
CDR3 protein: CASNSGFFGTEAFF
CDR3 DNA: TGTGCCAGCAACTCAGGGTTTTTCGGCACTGAAGCTTTCTTT

D gene: NA
clone size: NA
V gene: TRBV7-9
J gene: TRBJ1-2
CDR3 protein: CASSLGSGTGSDYGYTF
CDR3 DNA: TGTGCCAGCAGCTTGGGGTCAGGCACAGGGTCTGACTATGGCTACACCTTC

D gene: NA
clone size: few
V gene: TRBV6-1
J gene: TRBJ2-1
CDR3 protein: CASQLTSSYNEQFF
CDR3 DNA: TGTGCCAGCCAGCTGACTAGCTCCTACAATGAGCAGTTCTTC

D gene: TRBD1
clone size: NA
V gene: TRBV27
J gene: TRBJ2-5
CDR3 protein: CASSSIGTGSETQYF
CDR3 DNA: TGTGCCAGCAGTTCGATTGGGACAGGGTCAGAGACCCAGTACTTC

D gene: NA
clone size: few
V gene: TRBV10-3
J gene: TRBJ1-4
CDR3 protein: CAISGRGNEKLFF
CDR3 DNA: TGTGCCATCAGTGGACGGGGTAATGAAAAACTGTTTTTT

D gene: TRBD2
clone size: NA
V gene: TRBV28
J gene: TRBJ2-7
CDR3 protein: CASRLSGSSYEQYF
CDR3 DNA: TGTGCCAGCAGACTTAGCGGGAGCTCCTACGAGCAGTACTTC

D gene: NA
clone size: few
V gene: TRBV25-1
J gene: TRBJ2-7
CDR3 protein: CASSEDHTAYEQYF
CDR3 DNA: TGTGCCAGCAGTGAAGATCACACCGCCTACGAGCAGTACTTC

D gene: NA
clone size: NA
V gene: TRBV29-1
J gene: TRBJ2-3
CDR3 protein: CSVEVVGVGDTQYF
CDR3 DNA: TGCAGCGTTGAAGTGGTAGGGGTGGGAGATACGCAGTATTTT